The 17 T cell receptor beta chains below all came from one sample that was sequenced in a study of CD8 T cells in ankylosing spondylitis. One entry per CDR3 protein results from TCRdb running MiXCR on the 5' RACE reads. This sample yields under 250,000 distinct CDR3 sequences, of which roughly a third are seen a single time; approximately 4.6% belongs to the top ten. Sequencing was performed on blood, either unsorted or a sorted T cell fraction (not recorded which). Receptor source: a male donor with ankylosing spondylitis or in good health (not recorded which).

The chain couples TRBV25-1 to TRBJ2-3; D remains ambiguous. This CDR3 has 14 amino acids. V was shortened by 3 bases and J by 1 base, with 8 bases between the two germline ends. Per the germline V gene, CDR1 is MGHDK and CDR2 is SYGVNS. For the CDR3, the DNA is TGTGCCAGCAGTGATCCCGGTCGCACAGATACGCAGTATTTT. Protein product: CASSDPGRTDTQYF.

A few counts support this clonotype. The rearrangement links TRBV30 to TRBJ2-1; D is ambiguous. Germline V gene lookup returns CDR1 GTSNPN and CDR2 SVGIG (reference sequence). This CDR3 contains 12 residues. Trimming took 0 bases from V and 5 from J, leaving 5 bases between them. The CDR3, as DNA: TGTGCCTGGAGTGTACCAGACAATGAGCAGTTCTTC. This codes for CAWSVPDNEQFF.

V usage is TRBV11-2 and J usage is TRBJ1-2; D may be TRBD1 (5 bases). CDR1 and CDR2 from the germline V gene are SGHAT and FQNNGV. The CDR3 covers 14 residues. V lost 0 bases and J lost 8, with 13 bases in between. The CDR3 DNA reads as TGTGCCAGCAGCTTAGATCGGGACTCGGGAGGCTACACCTTC. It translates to CASSLDRDSGGYTF. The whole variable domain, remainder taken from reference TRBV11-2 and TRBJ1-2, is EAGVAQSPRYKIIEKRQSVAFWCNPISGHATLYWYQQILGQGPKLLIQFQNNGVVDDSQLPKDRFSAERLKGVDSTLKIQPAKLEDSAVYLCASSLDRDSGGYTFGSGTRLTVV.

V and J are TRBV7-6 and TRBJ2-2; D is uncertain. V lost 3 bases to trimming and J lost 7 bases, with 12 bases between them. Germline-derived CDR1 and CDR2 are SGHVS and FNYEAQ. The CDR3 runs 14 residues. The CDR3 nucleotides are TGTGCCAGCAGCTTTGGCCCGGGTAGCGGGGAGCTGTTTTTT. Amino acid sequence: CASSFGPGSGELFF.

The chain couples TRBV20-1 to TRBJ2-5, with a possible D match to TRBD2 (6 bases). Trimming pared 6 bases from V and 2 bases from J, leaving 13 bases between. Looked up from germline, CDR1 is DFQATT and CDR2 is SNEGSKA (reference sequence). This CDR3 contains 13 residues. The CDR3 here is CSARWDLQETQYF. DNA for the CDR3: TGCAGTGCCCGTTGGGACTTACAAGAGACCCAGTACTTC.

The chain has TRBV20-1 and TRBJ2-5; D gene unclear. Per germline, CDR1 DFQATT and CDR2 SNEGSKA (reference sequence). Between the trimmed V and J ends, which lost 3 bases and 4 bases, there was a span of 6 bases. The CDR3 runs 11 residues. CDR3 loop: CSASWAETQYF. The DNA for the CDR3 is TGCAGTGCTAGTTGGGCAGAGACCCAGTACTTC.

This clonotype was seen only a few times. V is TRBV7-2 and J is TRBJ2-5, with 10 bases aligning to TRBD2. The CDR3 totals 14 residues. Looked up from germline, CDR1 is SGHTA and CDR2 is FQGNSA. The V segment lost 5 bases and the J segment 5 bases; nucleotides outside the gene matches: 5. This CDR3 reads CASSVGLAPETQYF. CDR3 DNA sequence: TGTGCCAGCAGCGTGGGACTAGCGCCGGAGACCCAGTACTTC.

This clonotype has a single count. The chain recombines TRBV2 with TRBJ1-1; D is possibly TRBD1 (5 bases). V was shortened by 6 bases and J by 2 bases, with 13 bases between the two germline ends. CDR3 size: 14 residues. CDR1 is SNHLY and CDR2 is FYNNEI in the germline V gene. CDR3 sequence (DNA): TGTGCCAGCAGGGGGCCGCTTACAAACACTGAAGCTTTCTTT. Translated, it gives CASRGPLTNTEAFF.

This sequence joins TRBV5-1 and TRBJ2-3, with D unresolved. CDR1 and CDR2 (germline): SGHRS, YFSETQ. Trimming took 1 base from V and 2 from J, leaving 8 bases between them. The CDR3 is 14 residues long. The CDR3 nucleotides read TGCGCCAGCAGCTTGAGGGCCCACACAGATACGCAGTATTTT. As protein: CASSLRAHTDTQYF. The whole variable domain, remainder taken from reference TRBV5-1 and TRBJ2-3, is KAGVTQTPRYLIKTRGQQVTLSCSPISGHRSVSWYQQTPGQGLQFLFEYFSETQRNKGNFPGRFSGRQFSNSRSEMNVSTLELGDSALYLCASSLRAHTDTQYFGPGTRLTVL.

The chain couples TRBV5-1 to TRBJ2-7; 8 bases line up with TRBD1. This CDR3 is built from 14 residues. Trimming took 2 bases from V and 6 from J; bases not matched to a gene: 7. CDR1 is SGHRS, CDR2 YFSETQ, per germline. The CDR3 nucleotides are TGCGCCAGCAGCTTCCTGGACAGGGTCGGCGAGCAGTACTTC. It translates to CASSFLDRVGEQYF.

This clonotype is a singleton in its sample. DNA for the CDR3: TGCGCCAGCAGCTTGGTATTAGCGGGGGGTCAAGAGACCCAGTACTTC. The encoded protein is CASSLVLAGGQETQYF. V and J are TRBV5-1 and TRBJ2-5; TRBD2 aligns across 10 bases. This CDR3 comprises 16 residues. Germline CDR1 reads SGHRS; CDR2 reads YFSETQ. With V trimmed by 0 bases and J by 2 bases, 4 bases remained unmatched.

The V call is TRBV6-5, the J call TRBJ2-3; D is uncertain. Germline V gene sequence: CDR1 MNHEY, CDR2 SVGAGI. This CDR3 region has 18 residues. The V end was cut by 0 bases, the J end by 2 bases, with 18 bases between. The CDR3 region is CASSYSGLNLQATDTQYF. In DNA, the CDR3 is TGTGCCAGCAGTTACTCAGGCCTTAATCTCCAAGCCACAGATACGCAGTATTTT.

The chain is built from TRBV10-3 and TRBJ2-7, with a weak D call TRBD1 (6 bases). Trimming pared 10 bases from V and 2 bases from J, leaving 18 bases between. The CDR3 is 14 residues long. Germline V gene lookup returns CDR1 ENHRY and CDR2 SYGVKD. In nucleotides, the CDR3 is TGTGCCACTGGGGACATTCCACGAACCTACGAGCAGTACTTC. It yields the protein CATGDIPRTYEQYF.

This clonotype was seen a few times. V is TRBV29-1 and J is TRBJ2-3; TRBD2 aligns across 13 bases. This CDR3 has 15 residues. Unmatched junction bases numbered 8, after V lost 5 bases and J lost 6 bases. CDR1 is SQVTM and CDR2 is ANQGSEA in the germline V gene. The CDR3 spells CSVRGLAGDADTQYF. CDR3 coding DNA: TGCAGCGTTAGAGGACTAGCGGGGGATGCTGATACGCAGTATTTT.

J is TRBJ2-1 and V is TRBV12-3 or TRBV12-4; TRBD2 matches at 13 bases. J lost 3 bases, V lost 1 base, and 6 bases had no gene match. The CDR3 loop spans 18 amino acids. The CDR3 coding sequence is TGTGCCAGCAGTTTAGTCCCCTGGACTAGCGGGGGCTACAATGAGCAGTTCTTC. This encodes CASSLVPWTSGGYNEQFF.

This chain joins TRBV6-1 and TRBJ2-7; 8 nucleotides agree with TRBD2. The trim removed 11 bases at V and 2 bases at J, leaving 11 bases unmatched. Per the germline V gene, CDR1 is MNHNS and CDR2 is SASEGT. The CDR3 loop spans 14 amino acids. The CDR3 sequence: CASRAAGGPYEQYF. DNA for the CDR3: TGTGCCTCACGGGCGGCGGGGGGTCCCTACGAGCAGTACTTC.

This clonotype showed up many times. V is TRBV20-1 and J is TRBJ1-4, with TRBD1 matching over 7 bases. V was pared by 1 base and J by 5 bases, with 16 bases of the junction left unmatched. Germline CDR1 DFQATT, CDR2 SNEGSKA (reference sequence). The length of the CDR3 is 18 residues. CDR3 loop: CSARGGVNRGSENEKLFF. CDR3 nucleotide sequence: TGCAGTGCTAGAGGGGGGGTGAACAGGGGTAGTGAAAATGAAAAACTGTTTTTT.